The next 29 T cell receptor beta chains were all read from a single sample in a study of blood T cell repertoires in COVID-19. TCRdb keeps only in-frame clones here, not all; method: immunoSEQ multiplex PCR. The table has 150,000 to 250,000 clones, roughly 79% seen once; the top ten hold about 6.9%. Sequenced: peripheral blood. The receptors originated from a human donor with acute or convalescent COVID-19. The donor label of this sample is uncertain.

This clone was observed a handful of times. The chain carries TRBV30 and TRBJ2-6; maybe TRBD1 (7 bases). The V and J ends lost 0 bases and 0 bases respectively, with 21 bases between them. This CDR3 has 20 amino acids. In germline, CDR1 is GTSNPN, CDR2 SVGIG (reference sequence). The DNA for the CDR3 is TGTGCCTGGAGTGTAGTCCTCCGTGGCAGGGGGGTCTCTGGGGCCAACGTCCTGACTTTC. Protein product: CAWSVVLRGRGVSGANVLTF.

The chain combines TRBV7-3 with TRBJ2-1; 7 nucleotides agree with TRBD2. CDR1 is SGHTA, CDR2 FQGTGA, per germline. The ends lost 5 bases at V and 5 bases at J; junction bases unmatched: 12. This CDR3 comprises 16 residues. The CDR3 is CASSRSGTEKNNEQFF. The CDR3 DNA reads as TGTGCCAGCAGCCGAAGCGGGACCGAAAAAAACAATGAGCAGTTCTTC.

The V gene is TRBV5-1, the J gene TRBJ2-3; TRBD2 matches at 7 bases. V shed 5 bases and J 2 bases; nucleotides not matched to a gene: 8. The CDR3 is made up of 15 amino acids. Per the germline V gene, CDR1 is SGHRS and CDR2 is YFSETQ. In DNA form, the CDR3 reads TGCGCCAGCAGTCGTGTTAGCGGGCCCACAGATACGCAGTATTTT. Translating gives CASSRVSGPTDTQYF.

V and J are TRBV12-3 or TRBV12-4 and TRBJ2-5, with a possible D match to TRBD2 (6 bases). The CDR3 is made up of 12 amino acids. With 8 bases removed from V and 5 bases from J, the gap between germline ends came to 12 bases. The CDR3: CASAGSGETQYF. As DNA, the CDR3 is TGTGCCAGCGCGGGGAGTGGTGAGACCCAGTACTTC.

V gene TRBV10-3 combines with J gene TRBJ2-1; TRBD2 matches 12 bases. This CDR3 region has 14 residues. The germline CDR1 and CDR2 sequences are ENHRY and SYGVKD. With 10 bases clipped from V and 5 bases from J, the junction kept 6 bases outside the gene matches. The CDR3 coding sequence is TGTGCCACCCGACTAGCGGGAGAGAACAATGAGCAGTTCTTC. Residues: CATRLAGENNEQFF.

CDR3 amino acids: CASSIRDRVYEQYF. The CDR3 nucleotides read TGTGCCAGCAGCATCCGGGACAGGGTATACGAGCAGTACTTC. This chain joins TRBV7-2 and TRBJ2-7; 9 bases align to TRBD1. The V and J ends lost 5 bases and 4 bases, in that order; junction bases with no gene match: 6. The CDR3 has 14 residues. In germline, CDR1 is SGHTA, CDR2 FQGNSA.

The chain combines TRBV14 with TRBJ1-2; the D is unclear. V lost 0 bases, J lost 10 bases, and 9 bases lay in between. The germline V gene has CDR1 SGHDN and CDR2 FVKESK. The CDR3 is 12 amino acids. CDR3 in amino acids: CASSQEGGFYTF. The CDR3 DNA is TGTGCCAGCAGCCAAGAAGGCGGGTTCTACACCTTC.

The chain joins TRBV28 to TRBJ2-3; TRBD2 aligns across 7 bases. CDR1 MDHEN and CDR2 SYDVKM come from the germline V gene. The V gene end was trimmed by 5 bases and the J gene end by 3 bases; junction bases not matched to a gene: 11. CDR3 length: 16 residues. The CDR3 region is CASSHSSGSGTDTQYF. The CDR3 DNA sequence: TGTGCCAGCAGTCACTCCTCGGGTAGCGGGACAGATACGCAGTATTTT.

The genes are TRBV7-9 and TRBJ1-1; D is ambiguous. The CDR3 spans 15 residues. The germline CDR1 and CDR2 sequences are SEHNR and FQNEAQ (reference sequence). The V end was cut by 1 base, the J end by 2 bases, with 11 bases between. CDR3 residues: CASSLGFTANTEAFF. CDR3 DNA sequence: TGTGCCAGCAGCTTAGGGTTTACAGCCAACACTGAAGCTTTCTTT. Looking up the rest from reference TRBV7-9 and TRBJ1-1 gives the full variable domain: DTGVSQNPRHKITKRGQNVTFRCDPISEHNRLYWYRQTLGQGPEFLTYFQNEAQLEKSRLLSDRFSAERPKGSFSTLEIQRTEQGDSAMYLCASSLGFTANTEAFFGQGTRLTVV.

J is TRBJ1-5 and V is TRBV10-3; no definite D call. In germline, CDR1 is ENHRY, CDR2 SYGVKD. The length of the CDR3 is 14 residues. V lost 3 bases to trimming and J lost 0 bases, with 6 bases between them. The CDR3 region has the DNA TGTGCCATCAGTGACCTGTCTAGCAATCAGCCCCAGCATTTT. It is translated as CAISDLSSNQPQHF.

This clone was observed a handful of times. The chain recombines TRBV5-1 with TRBJ1-6; D remains ambiguous. V was shortened by 8 bases and J by 4 bases, with 13 bases between the two germline ends. Germline lookup yields CDR1 SGHRS and CDR2 YFSETQ. The CDR3 spans 14 residues. The CDR3 region has the DNA TGCGCCAGTAGTACCGACGGGTATAATTCACCCCTCCACTTT. Amino acids: CASSTDGYNSPLHF.

The V gene is TRBV27, the J gene TRBJ2-3; 7 bases are shared with TRBD2. CDR1 is MNHEY, CDR2 SMNVEV, per germline (reference sequence). CDR3 length: 16 residues. V was pared by 2 bases and J by 4 bases, with 9 bases of the junction left unmatched. Written as DNA, the CDR3 is TGTGCCAGCAGTTTAGGGACGGGGGGTAGGGCAGATACGCAGTATTTT. Translated: CASSLGTGGRADTQYF.

This clone was seen just once. The chain combines TRBV24-1 with TRBJ2-3, with 8 bases lining up with TRBD2. Per the germline V gene, CDR1 is KGHDR and CDR2 is SFDVKD. This CDR3 is 15 amino acids long. V was clipped by 4 bases and J by 6 bases; unmatched bases: 8. The CDR3 sequence is CATSDGGPGGDTQYF. In DNA, the CDR3 is TGTGCCACCAGTGACGGGGGCCCGGGGGGGGATACGCAGTATTTT.

About this clone: The junction does not match germline at one end; this may be a read error. The CDR3 DNA is TGTGTCAGCAGCAGGGATAGCGGGAACTACGAGCAGTACTTC. Translated, it gives CVSSRDSGNYEQYF. V is TRBV5-4 and J is TRBJ2-7; TRBD2 matches at 8 bases. CDR3 size: 14 residues. The germline V gene has CDR1 SGHNT and CDR2 YYREEE (reference sequence). Filled out from reference TRBV5-4 and TRBJ2-7, the complete variable domain reads ETGVTQSPTHLIKTRGQQVTLRCSSQSGHNTVSWYQQALGQGPQFIFQYYREEENGRGNFPPRFSGLQFPNYSSELNVNALELDDSALYLCVSSRDSGNYEQYFGPGTRLTVT.

This rearrangement joins TRBV5-4 to TRBJ2-1; 12 bases are a match to TRBD2. This CDR3 is built from 16 residues. Germline CDR1 reads SGHNT; CDR2 reads YYREEE (reference sequence). The V segment lost 2 bases and the J segment 1 base; nucleotides outside the gene matches: 1. The CDR3 loop reads CASSFGLAGSYNEQFF. CDR3 bases: TGTGCCAGCAGCTTCGGACTAGCGGGATCCTACAATGAGCAGTTCTTC.

This clone was seen only a few times. This chain connects TRBV7-9 to TRBJ2-7; 7 bases map to TRBD1. Per germline, CDR1 SEHNR and CDR2 FQNEAQ (reference sequence). This CDR3 is built from 16 residues. Trimming cost V 2 bases and J 3 bases; bases outside gene matches: 10. The CDR3 is CASSLSYGTANYEQYF. The CDR3 region has the DNA TGTGCCAGCAGCTTAAGCTACGGGACAGCCAACTACGAGCAGTACTTC.

The rearrangement joins TRBV5-1 to TRBJ2-7; 11 positions agree with TRBD2. With V trimmed by 1 base and J by 0 bases, 9 bases remained unmatched. CDR3 length equals 18 residues. The germline gives CDR1 SGHRS, CDR2 YFSETQ. The CDR3 sequence is CASSLLVSGGVSSYEQYF. Written as DNA, the CDR3 is TGCGCCAGCAGCTTGCTAGTTAGCGGGGGGGTGAGCTCCTACGAGCAGTACTTC.

The chain has TRBV5-1 and TRBJ1-1; no clear D. CDR1 is SGHRS, CDR2 YFSETQ, per germline. The CDR3 is 14 residues long. Trimming removed 4 bases from V and 6 bases from J, with 16 bases in between. CDR3 protein: CASSVFLRSPEAFF. The CDR3 nucleotides are TGCGCCAGCAGCGTATTCCTGAGGTCACCTGAAGCTTTCTTT. The variable domain in full, with the rest retrieved from reference TRBV5-1 and TRBJ1-1, is KAGVTQTPRYLIKTRGQQVTLSCSPISGHRSVSWYQQTPGQGLQFLFEYFSETQRNKGNFPGRFSGRQFSNSRSEMNVSTLELGDSALYLCASSVFLRSPEAFFGQGTRLTVV.

This sequence joins TRBV19 and TRBJ2-4, with 9 bases fitting TRBD1. The CDR3 totals 13 residues. Germline CDR1 is LNHDA and CDR2 is SQIVND (reference sequence). Trimming removed 6 bases from V and 6 bases from J; junction bases left unmatched: 3. The CDR3 sequence is CASSTDRGNIQYF. CDR3 coding DNA: TGTGCCAGTAGCACGGACAGGGGAAACATTCAGTACTTC.

The J gene is TRBJ2-4, the V gene TRBV6-5; a possible D gene is TRBD2 (5 bases). The germline gives CDR1 MNHEY, CDR2 SVGAGI. This CDR3 has 14 residues. V was pared by 0 bases and J by 7 bases, with 10 bases between. This CDR3 reads CASSYSSAGNIQYF. CDR3 coding DNA: TGTGCCAGCAGTTACTCGAGTGCGGGCAACATTCAGTACTTC.

The V call is TRBV27, the J call TRBJ1-1; D call uncertain. The ends were cut back, 4 bases at V and 7 bases at J, with 10 bases in the middle. Germline lookup yields CDR1 MNHEY and CDR2 SMNVEV (reference sequence). This CDR3 has 12 residues. The CDR3, as DNA: TGTGCCAGCAGTTCCACCCGGAGTGAAGCTTTCTTT. Translated: CASSSTRSEAFF.

The CDR3 sequence is CASSIRTGAYNEQFF. The CDR3 nucleotides are TGTGCCAGCAGTATACGGACAGGGGCGTACAATGAGCAGTTCTTC. The rearrangement uses TRBV6-5 and TRBJ2-1, with 9 bases matching TRBD1. The CDR3 runs 15 residues. V lost 5 bases and J lost 4; bases outside the gene matches: 6. Germline V gives CDR1 MNHEY, CDR2 SVGAGI.

V gene TRBV10-3 combines with J gene TRBJ2-5; 11 nucleotides agree with TRBD1. The CDR3 contains 16 residues. After removal of 3 bases from V and 1 base from J, the junction contained 4 bases not matched to a gene. The germline V gene has CDR1 ENHRY and CDR2 SYGVKD. The CDR3, as DNA: TGTGCCATCAGTGACGTTGGGACAGGGGGCCAAGAGACCCAGTACTTC. Translated, it gives CAISDVGTGGQETQYF.

This chain links TRBV19 with TRBJ2-7; 9 bases align to TRBD2. Germline V gene sequence: CDR1 LNHDA, CDR2 SQIVND (reference sequence). The J segment lost 3 bases and the V segment lost 6 bases, leaving 12 bases of the junction unmatched. The CDR3 has 16 amino acids. The CDR3 DNA reads TGTGCCAGTAGGCGGCTGGTAGCGGGAGCTAACTACGAGCAGTACTTC. This gives the protein CASRRLVAGANYEQYF.

The rearrangement uses TRBV28 and TRBJ1-5; 9 bases agree with TRBD1. This CDR3 has 16 residues. Germline V gives CDR1 MDHEN, CDR2 SYDVKM. Trimming removed 4 bases from V and 2 bases from J; junction bases left unmatched: 6. The CDR3 coding sequence is TGTGCCAGCAGTTCCATACAGGGGGCCGGCAATCAGCCCCAGCATTTT. Protein sequence: CASSSIQGAGNQPQHF.

This rearrangement joins TRBV30 to TRBJ1-5, with a weak D call TRBD1 (5 bases). CDR1 is GTSNPN, CDR2 SVGIG, per germline (reference sequence). The CDR3 is 13 amino acids. V dropped 3 bases and J dropped 6 bases, with 12 bases sitting between them. The CDR3 loop is CAWSGTGTQPQHF. DNA of the CDR3: TGTGCCTGGAGCGGGACTGGTACTCAGCCCCAGCATTTT.

This CDR3 reads CASRTGAYEQYF. The DNA for the CDR3 is TGCGCCAGCAGGACAGGGGCCTACGAGCAGTACTTC. The chain is built from TRBV10-1 and TRBJ2-7, with TRBD1 matching over 8 bases. CDR1 is WNHNN and CDR2 is SYGVQD in the germline V gene (reference sequence). CDR3 length: 12 amino acids. V lost 6 bases to trimming and J lost 2 bases; unmatched junction nucleotides: 0.

This chain links TRBV3-1 (or the pseudogene TRBV3-2) with TRBJ1-1; 8 bases agree with TRBD1. Germline CDR1 LGHDT, CDR2 YNNKEL (reference sequence). J was trimmed by 8 bases and V by 3 bases; bases with no gene match: 2. This CDR3 has 12 amino acids. The CDR3 loop reads CASSQRDREAFF. The CDR3 nucleotides read TGTGCCAGCAGCCAGAGGGACAGGGAAGCTTTCTTT.

The table lists this clone with a few counts. The rearrangement uses TRBV28 and TRBJ1-1, with a tentative D call TRBD1 (5 bases). The CDR3 extends over 12 amino acids. V lost 7 bases, J lost 5 bases, and 11 bases lay in between. From germline, CDR1 is MDHEN and CDR2 SYDVKM. Here the CDR3 reads CASKDKGTEAFF. The CDR3 bases are TGTGCCAGCAAGGACAAGGGAACTGAAGCTTTCTTT.